This is a list of T cell receptor beta chains from one sample in a study of T-cell memory formation after mild COVID-19. TCRdb called the 5' RACE reads again in MiXCR, with one record for every CDR3 protein. The sample contains 200,000 or so distinct CDR3 sequences, 9.5% to 10% of which appear only once. Material for sequencing was PBMCs or a T cell subset sorted from them (not recorded which). The receptors shown here come from a young man who had mild COVID-19 (a few samples of this study predate the infection). Cell type and time point are not known. The CDR3 runs from the conserved cysteine through the conserved F or W. D genes are given only for firm matches. The size of a clone is reported for some rows only, either as once, few or many, or as a class for expanded clones.

TGCAGTGCTAGAGACCAGGGGGCCCTTTTTCAAGAGACCCAGTACTTC CSARDQGALFQETQYF TRBJ2-5 - 16 TRBV20-1 TRBD1
TGTGCCAGCAGCTTTCAACTAGCGGGGAATGAGCAGTTCTTC CASSFQLAGNEQFF TRBJ2-1 - 14 TRBV7-2 TRBD2
TGCGCCAGCAGCTTGGACCCCCTGGGCCGATTGGGTGAGCAGTTCTTC CASSLDPLGRLGEQFF TRBJ2-1 many 16 TRBV5-1 -
TGTGCCAGCAGTTCAGACTACCGTTACAATGAGCAGTTCTTC CASSSDYRYNEQFF TRBJ2-1 few 14 TRBV4-2 -
TGTGCCAGCGACGACAGGGAATCCCCCTACGAGCAGTACTTC CASDDRESPYEQYF TRBJ2-7 - 14 TRBV5-8 TRBD1
TGTGCCAGCAGTTACGGACTAGGTGTGGCCAATGAGCAGTTCTTC CASSYGLGVANEQFF TRBJ2-1 - 15 TRBV6-5 TRBD2
TGTGCCAGCAGCACCTACAGGGGGCTGAACACTGAAGCTTTCTTT CASSTYRGLNTEAFF TRBJ1-1 - 15 TRBV7-6 TRBD1
TGTGCCAGCAGGCCGGGACAGGGAAACAATGAGCAGTTCTTC CASRPGQGNNEQFF TRBJ2-1 - 14 TRBV6-5 TRBD1
TGTGCCAGCAGCTTAACTGGGACCATTACAGATACGCAGTATTTT CASSLTGTITDTQYF TRBJ2-3 many 15 TRBV7-8 -
TGTGCCAGCAGCTTAGAAGTCGGCGGGGACACTTCAGATACGCAGTATTTT CASSLEVGGDTSDTQYF TRBJ2-3 few 17 TRBV7-2 -
TGTGCCAGCAGCCGAGGAGGAGGGGAGGACACTGAAGCTTTCTTT CASSRGGGEDTEAFF TRBJ1-1 - 15 TRBV4-2 -
TGCGCCAGCAGCCAAGATCTCGCGGGAATGAATACGTTCACAGATACGCAGTATTTT CASSQDLAGMNTFTDTQYF TRBJ2-3 many 19 TRBV4-3 -
TGTGCCAGCAGCTTAGCGTTAGCGGGGGTCAATACGCAGTATTTT CASSLALAGVNTQYF TRBJ2-3 - 15 TRBV7-8 TRBD2
TGTGCCAGCAGCGTATTAGCGGGGGGGCGCCATGAGCAGTTCTTC CASSVLAGGRHEQFF TRBJ2-1 few 15 TRBV9 TRBD2
TGCGCCAGCAGCTTGGGACTAGCGGGGGGGACCTACAATGAGCAGTTCTTC CASSLGLAGGTYNEQFF TRBJ2-1 - 17 TRBV5-1 TRBD2
TGCGCCAGCAGCTTGGCCTATGGGGGGCATAGCAATCAGCCCCAGCATTTT CASSLAYGGHSNQPQHF TRBJ1-5 few 17 TRBV5-1 -
TGTGCCAGCTCAAAAGGGGCGGATACGCAGTATTTT CASSKGADTQYF TRBJ2-3 many 12 TRBV7-9 -
TGTGCCAGCAGCGAGACAGGGTTCAACACTGAAGCTTTCTTT CASSETGFNTEAFF TRBJ1-1 - 14 TRBV7-2 TRBD1
TGTGCCAGCACCCCTCTAGCGGGGGGATTCGAGACCCAGTACTTC CASTPLAGGFETQYF TRBJ2-5 few 15 TRBV2 TRBD2
TGTGCCAGCAGTCAAAGGTCCAGGACCGGGGAGCTGTTTTTT CASSQRSRTGELFF TRBJ2-2 - 14 TRBV9 -
TGCGCCAGCAGCTTGGTGATCTTATTGGGCAGCCACAATGAGCAGTTCTTC CASSLVILLGSHNEQFF TRBJ2-1 few 17 TRBV5-1 -
TGTGCCAGCAGCCAGGACAGGGGGCGTACAGATACGCAGTATTTT CASSQDRGRTDTQYF TRBJ2-3 - 15 TRBV7-8 TRBD1
TGTGCCAGCAGTGTTAGCAGGGTGGGAACCGGAGATACGCAGTATTTT CASSVSRVGTGDTQYF TRBJ2-3 few 16 TRBV2 -
TGTGCCAGCAGCCCTAATAACCGGGACAGGGGTATTGCAACTAATGAAAAACTGTTTTTT CASSPNNRDRGIATNEKLFF TRBJ1-4 many 20 TRBV7-9 TRBD1
TGCGCCAGCAGCCAAGAGTCTAGCGGGTTCTACGAGCAGTACTTC CASSQESSGFYEQYF TRBJ2-7 many 15 TRBV4-3 TRBD2
TGCAGTGCTAGAGGACCCGACGGTGGCTACACCTTC CSARGPDGGYTF TRBJ1-2 few 12 TRBV20-1 -
TGCGCCAGCAGCTCATTGGGGGTGGGGAGCACTGAAGCTTTCTTT CASSSLGVGSTEAFF TRBJ1-1 many 15 TRBV5-1 -
TGCGCCAGCAGCCCCATGCTCCAGGGCACGGAGACCCAGTACTTC CASSPMLQGTETQYF TRBJ2-5 - 15 TRBV4-1 -
TGCAGTGGCGCGGGGGGGGACTTGAACACTGAAGCTTTCTTT CSGAGGDLNTEAFF TRBJ1-1 once 14 TRBV20-1 -
TGTGCCAGCAGTTTATCGAGGGGCAGGGAGTACTTC CASSLSRGREYF TRBJ2-4 once 12 TRBV12-3/TRBV12-4 -
TGTGCCAGCAGTGAGGACAGCTCCTACAATGAGCAGTTCTTC CASSEDSSYNEQFF TRBJ2-1 many 14 TRBV27 -
TGTGCCAGCAGTGGAGGGACAGGGTACTTAACTAATGAAAAACTGTTTTTT CASSGGTGYLTNEKLFF TRBJ1-4 few 17 TRBV25-1 TRBD1
TGTGCCAGCAGTTATGGTGCTTTTACACCCCTCCACTTT CASSYGAFTPLHF TRBJ1-6 - 13 TRBV12-3/TRBV12-4 -
TGTGCCAGCAGCTCCAGGGGGGGGATGAACACTGAAGCTTTCTTT CASSSRGGMNTEAFF TRBJ1-1 many 15 TRBV11-2 TRBD1
TGTGCCAGCAGGTCGTGGTCACAAGAGACCCAGTACTTC CASRSWSQETQYF TRBJ2-5 few 13 TRBV5-4 -
TGTGCCAGCTCACCACAAGGGACTAGCGGAAGCACAGATACGCAGTATTTT CASSPQGTSGSTDTQYF TRBJ2-3 - 17 TRBV18 TRBD2
TGTGCCAGCAGTTACTTAGCGGGGGGCGGTGAGCAGTTCTTC CASSYLAGGGEQFF TRBJ2-1 - 14 TRBV6-5 TRBD2
TGTGCCAGCAGTGAGGCGGGACAGTCAGCCTCTGGGGCCAACGTCCTGACTTTC CASSEAGQSASGANVLTF TRBJ2-6 - 18 TRBV2 -
TGTGCCTCGGCATCCGGTTGGCAGATGAACACTGAAGCTTTCTTT CASASGWQMNTEAFF TRBJ1-1 few 15 TRBV19 -
TGTGCCAGCAGCGCAGACAGGGTGGGTCAGCCCCAGCATTTT CASSADRVGQPQHF TRBJ1-5 few 14 TRBV6-1 TRBD1
TGTGCCAGCAGCTTAGGGAGCGGGGGAACGCAGTATTTT CASSLGSGGTQYF TRBJ2-3 - 13 TRBV7-2 TRBD2
TGTGCCAGCAGCAGTAGACAGGGGGCTATATCTGAAGCTTTCTTT CASSSRQGAISEAFF TRBJ1-1 many 15 TRBV7-2 TRBD1
TGCAGTGCTAGGTACAATGAGCAGTTCTTC CSARYNEQFF TRBJ2-1 many 10 TRBV20-1 -
TGTGCCAGCAGCCCCGGGTGGGGGAACACTGAAGCTTTCTTT CASSPGWGNTEAFF TRBJ1-1 many 14 TRBV7-3 -
TGCGCCAGCAGCTTGGGGGTGCGGGGGAGCACAGATACGCAGTATTTT CASSLGVRGSTDTQYF TRBJ2-3 few 16 TRBV5-1 TRBD2
TGTGCCAGCAGCCAAGAGAAAGCCCTAACGGCCTATGGCTACACCTTC CASSQEKALTAYGYTF TRBJ1-2 - 16 TRBV4-2 -
TGCGCCAGCAGTGACGGGAGCACCTACGAGCAGTACTTC CASSDGSTYEQYF TRBJ2-7 - 13 TRBV10-2 -
TGCGCCAGCAGCTTGCCGGGGGGCGGAGAGCCCCAGTACTTC CASSLPGGGEPQYF TRBJ2-5 many 14 TRBV5-1 -
TGTGCCAGCGTAGGACACAAAGATCAGCCCCAGCATTTT CASVGHKDQPQHF TRBJ1-5 few 13 TRBV2 -
TGTGCCAGCAGCCAAGCAGGGAATGAGCAGTTCTTC CASSQAGNEQFF TRBJ2-1 many 12 TRBV7-2 -
TGTGCCAGCAGCCAAGACGTCATTGGGGCCTACAATGAGCAGTTCTTC CASSQDVIGAYNEQFF TRBJ2-1 few 16 TRBV3-2 -
TGTGCCATCAGTGAGTCAACATTAAGGGAAACCGGGGAGCTGTTTTTT CAISESTLRETGELFF TRBJ2-2 - 16 TRBV10-3 -
TGTGCCAGCAGCCAGAACCACCAAGCCACAGATACGCAGTATTTT CASSQNHQATDTQYF TRBJ2-3 few 15 TRBV3-1 -
TGCAGTGCTAGTTGGCTCGGGATGGGTGGAAACACCATATATTTT CSASWLGMGGNTIYF TRBJ1-3 - 15 TRBV20-1 -
TGCAGTGCTGTGGGGGGAAACACAGATACGCAGTATTTT CSAVGGNTDTQYF TRBJ2-3 few 13 TRBV20-1 -
TGTGCCAGCAGCCGGCAGCCGGGGGTAAATGCAGATACGCAGTATTTT CASSRQPGVNADTQYF TRBJ2-3 many 16 TRBV7-9 -
TGCGCCAGCAGCCAATCGGGGGCCCAGGGGGAGACCCAGTACTTC CASSQSGAQGETQYF TRBJ2-5 few 15 TRBV4-3 -
TGTGCCAGCAATCTGCAAGGGGCACGGACTGAAGCTTTCTTT CASNLQGARTEAFF TRBJ1-1 few 14 TRBV7-2 -
TGTGCCAGCAGCCCGGGACCGGGACAGATCCCCTCTGGAAACACCATATATTTT CASSPGPGQIPSGNTIYF TRBJ1-3 - 18 TRBV11-3 TRBD1
TGTGCCTTGAGACATTACACTGAAGCTTTCTTT CALRHYTEAFF TRBJ1-1 few 11 TRBV30 -